Below, one TCR beta chain is given with its context. In the authors' methods: Estimates of nucleated cell counts were drawn from the amplification of reference gene primers. TCRdb's table, derived via immunoSEQ multiplex PCR, lists solely in-frame clones and lacks some. D and trimming were read from the DNA, whereas the V and J calls and clone size are those reported in that table. The repertoire holds 200,000 to 250,000 clones, with 83% as singletons. The data were taken from a study of blood T cell repertoires in COVID-19. Looking at the study overall: The United States, Italy and Spain provided the acute and convalescent COVID-19 samples. T cells, B-cell-depleted T cells, or PBMCs provided the cDNA or gDNA that served as material.

J lost 2 bases, V lost 6 bases, and 14 bases had no gene match. From germline, CDR1 is LNHDA and CDR2 SQIVND (reference sequence). The CDR3 is 18 residues long. Input material: peripheral blood. The TCR originated in a woman aged 45-65 years with acute or convalescent COVID-19. V gene TRBV19 combines with J gene TRBJ1-5; TRBD1 matches 9 bases. The CDR3 is CASRETGGVGWGNQPQHF. The CDR3 coding sequence is TGTGCCAGTAGAGAAACAGGGGGCGTCGGTTGGGGCAATCAGCCCCAGCATTTT. Complete variable domain (other parts from reference TRBV19 and TRBJ1-5): DGGITQSPKYLFRKEGQNVTLSCEQNLNHDAMYWYRQDPGQGLRLIYYSQIVNDFQKGDIAEGYSVSREKKESFPLTVTSAQKNPTAFYLCASRETGGVGWGNQPQHFGDGTRLSIL.